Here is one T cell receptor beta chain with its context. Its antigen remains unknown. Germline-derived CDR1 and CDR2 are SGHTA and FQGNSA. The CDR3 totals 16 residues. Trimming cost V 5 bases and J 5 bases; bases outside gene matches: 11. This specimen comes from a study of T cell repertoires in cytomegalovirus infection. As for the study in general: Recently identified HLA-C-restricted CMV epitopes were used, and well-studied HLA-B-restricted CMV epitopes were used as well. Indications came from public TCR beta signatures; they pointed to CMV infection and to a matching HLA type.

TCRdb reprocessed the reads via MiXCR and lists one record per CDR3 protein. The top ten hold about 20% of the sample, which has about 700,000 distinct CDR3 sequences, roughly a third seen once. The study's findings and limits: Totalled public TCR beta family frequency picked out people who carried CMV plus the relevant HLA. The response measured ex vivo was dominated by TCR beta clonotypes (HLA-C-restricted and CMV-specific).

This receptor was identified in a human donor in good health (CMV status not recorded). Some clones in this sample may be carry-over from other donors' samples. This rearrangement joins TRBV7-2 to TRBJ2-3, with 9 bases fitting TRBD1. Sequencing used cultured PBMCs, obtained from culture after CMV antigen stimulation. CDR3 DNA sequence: TGTGCCAGCAGCCCCAACAGGGGGCGGTTAGGAGATACGCAGTATTTT. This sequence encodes CASSPNRGRLGDTQYF.